One and the same sample provided the 18 T cell receptor beta chains below, sequenced in a study of breast tumors, draining lymph nodes, adjacent tissues. The lymph nodes were axillary draining lymph nodes from breast cancer patients. TCRdb passed the multiplex PCR reads through MiXCR, listing each CDR3 protein once. The profile covers over 100,000 distinct CDR3 sequences, with 20% to 25% appearing a single time and roughly 2.8% taken by the ten largest. The sequencing sample was made of axillary lymph node tissue. The receptor source for this set is a female donor with breast cancer. Some clones in this sample may be carry-over from other donors' samples.

This clonotype has ten or more counts. V and J are TRBV5-4 and TRBJ2-7, with 10 bases aligning to TRBD1. V trimming: 4 bases; J trimming: 5 bases; junction bases outside the gene matches: 6. Germline V lookup: CDR1 SGHNT, CDR2 YYREEE (reference sequence). This CDR3 spans 14 amino acids. In DNA, the CDR3 is TGTGCCAGCAGCCAGGGACAGGGGAGGGACGAGCAGTACTTC. It encodes CASSQGQGRDEQYF.

This clonotype was recorded many times. V and J are TRBV19 and TRBJ2-2, with D unclear. CDR1 is LNHDA and CDR2 is SQIVND in the germline V gene (reference sequence). Trimming took 5 bases from V and 7 from J, leaving 14 bases between them. The length of the CDR3 is 14 residues. This CDR3 reads CASSSRLGFGELFF. The DNA for the CDR3 is TGTGCCAGTAGTTCCCGGTTGGGGTTCGGGGAGCTGTTTTTT.

This clonotype was recorded many times. This chain connects TRBV7-3 to TRBJ2-3; TRBD1 might be the D (5 bases). V was clipped by 0 bases and J by 0 bases, with 10 bases between them. There are 16 residues in the CDR3. From germline, CDR1 is SGHTA and CDR2 FQGTGA. The CDR3 region is CASSLTSGSSTDTQYF. The CDR3 DNA reads as TGTGCCAGCAGCTTAACATCAGGGTCTAGCACAGATACGCAGTATTTT.

This clonotype was seen more than once but under ten times. The DNA for the CDR3 is TGCGCCAGCAGCTTGGCCTGGTCGACCAAAATCCCCGGGGAGCTGTTTTTT. The encoded protein is CASSLAWSTKIPGELFF. The V call is TRBV5-1, the J call TRBJ2-2, with D hard to call. CDR3 length: 17 residues. V was pared by 0 bases and J by 6 bases, with 18 bases between. Per the germline V gene, CDR1 is SGHRS and CDR2 is YFSETQ.

This clonotype came up many times. The rearrangement uses TRBV25-1 and TRBJ2-3, with 9 bases lining up with TRBD2. Germline CDR1 reads MGHDK; CDR2 reads SYGVNS. This CDR3 comprises 15 residues. V lost 6 bases to trimming and J lost 3 bases; unmatched junction nucleotides: 7. The CDR3 sequence is CASSLAGVRTDTQYF. For the CDR3, the DNA is TGTGCCAGCAGCTTAGCGGGAGTTCGTACAGATACGCAGTATTTT.

This clonotype was detected a few times. V and J are TRBV4-3 and TRBJ2-3; 8 nucleotides match TRBD2. The V and J ends lost 1 base and 6 bases, in that order; junction bases with no gene match: 12. The CDR3 covers 17 residues. Germline CDR1 is LGHNA and CDR2 is YSLEER. The CDR3 reads CASSQGLRGGARDTQYF. DNA of the CDR3: TGCGCCAGCAGCCAAGGTCTTCGGGGGGGGGCAAGGGATACGCAGTATTTT.

The chain uses TRBV6-1 and TRBJ2-1; D is ambiguous. The V end was cut by 1 base, the J end by 5 bases, with 6 bases between. CDR3 size: 13 residues. CDR1 and CDR2 (germline): MNHNS, SASEGT. For the CDR3, the DNA is TGTGCCAGCAGTGAAGGACGACACAATGAGCAGTTCTTC. Protein sequence: CASSEGRHNEQFF.

A note on this clonotype: A single base separates this from a much larger clone, so it may be a read error. The chain has TRBV5-4 and TRBJ2-7; 7 nucleotides agree with TRBD2. CDR1 SGHNT and CDR2 YYREEE come from the germline V gene (reference sequence). The CDR3 spans 15 residues. V lost 3 bases, J lost 3 bases, and 9 bases stayed unmatched. The CDR3 is CASSSGGLGVYEQYF. CDR3 bases: TGTGCCAGCAGCTCGGGGGGTTTGGGGGTCTACGAGCAGTACTTC.

This clonotype was observed many times. The chain combines TRBV12-3 or TRBV12-4 with TRBJ1-6, with a tentative D call TRBD1 (6 bases). The CDR3 spans 15 residues. V lost 6 bases and J lost 3, with 12 bases in between. The CDR3 region is CASRFTTGYNSPLHF. In DNA, the CDR3 is TGTGCCAGCAGATTCACGACAGGCTATAATTCACCCCTCCACTTT.

Comments on this clonotype: Just one base apart from a much larger clone, this may be a read error. V and J are TRBV7-2 and TRBJ1-5; D uncertain. Germline CDR1 reads SGHTA; CDR2 reads FQGNSA. The CDR3 totals 13 residues. Trimming left V 5 bases short and J 3 bases short, with 8 bases between. CDR3 in DNA: TGTGCCAGCAGCAAAGGCCACAATCAGCCCCAGCATTTT. Protein product: CASSKGHNQPQHF.

This clonotype has ten or more counts. The genes are TRBV29-1 and TRBJ1-5, with D tentatively TRBD1 (5 bases). The CDR3 is 13 amino acids. Germline CDR1 reads SQVTM; CDR2 reads ANQGSEA. Trimming stripped 4 bases from V and 5 bases from J, with 12 bases between. The CDR3 region is CSVGWGSDQPQHF. The DNA for the CDR3 is TGCAGCGTTGGATGGGGGAGCGATCAGCCCCAGCATTTT.

The table lists this clonotype with a few counts. The CDR3 coding sequence is TGTGCCAGCAGTATGACAGGGCCCTATAGCAATCAGCCCCAGCATTTT. It specifies CASSMTGPYSNQPQHF. The rearrangement joins TRBV27 to TRBJ1-5; TRBD1 agrees at 7 bases. CDR3 length: 16 residues. The trim removed 5 bases at V and 0 bases at J, leaving 7 bases unmatched. Germline CDR1 and CDR2: MNHEY and SMNVEV (reference sequence).

This clonotype was seen at least ten times. The chain uses TRBV18 and TRBJ2-1; D uncertain. Germline loops: CDR1 KGHSH, CDR2 LQKENI. Trimming stripped 5 bases from V and 4 bases from J, with 9 bases between. The CDR3 runs to 13 residues. CDR3 sequence reads: CASSGSGYNEQFF. The CDR3 nucleotides are TGTGCCAGCTCAGGATCCGGGTACAATGAGCAGTTCTTC.

The chain uses TRBV3-1 and TRBJ2-1, with TRBD2 identical over 13 bases. J was trimmed by 6 bases and V by 4 bases; bases with no gene match: 6. The V gene's germline CDR1 is LGHDT and CDR2 YNNKEL (reference sequence). This CDR3 comprises 16 residues. This CDR3 is CASSPTSGRALNEQFF. The CDR3 DNA reads TGTGCCAGCAGCCCAACTAGCGGGAGGGCCCTCAATGAGCAGTTCTTC.

Points on this clonotype: This clone may be a read error of a much larger clone one base away. V gene TRBV10-1 combines with J gene TRBJ1-5; D is ambiguous. V lost 10 bases and J lost 7, with 14 bases in between. This CDR3 spans 12 amino acids. CDR1 WNHNN and CDR2 SYGVQD come from the germline V gene (reference sequence). CDR3 residues: CATGRSGQPQHF. The CDR3 DNA is TGCGCCACCGGACGGTCGGGGCAGCCCCAGCATTTT.

This clonotype came up many times. This chain connects TRBV7-2 to TRBJ2-1; D gene ambiguous. V was cut by 2 bases and J by 6 bases, with 20 bases left in between. This CDR3 is built from 17 residues. The germline V gene has CDR1 SGHTA and CDR2 FQGNSA. DNA for the CDR3: TGTGCCAGCAGCTTATCTTCTGAGCCCTATCCCGGCAATGAGCAGTTCTTC. As protein: CASSLSSEPYPGNEQFF.

This chain uses TRBV10-1 with TRBJ2-2, with D perhaps TRBD2 (5 bases). The CDR3 is 13 residues long. Germline V gene lookup returns CDR1 WNHNN and CDR2 SYGVQD (reference sequence). V was cut by 8 bases and J by 1 base, with 8 bases left in between. CDR3 DNA: TGCGCCAGCGGTCGGGAGAACACCGGGGAGCTGTTTTTT. It is translated as CASGRENTGELFF.

About this clonotype: This may arise from a read error, as a much more abundant clone is one base away. The chain carries TRBV5-4 and TRBJ2-1; a possible D gene is TRBD1 (5 bases). The germline gives CDR1 SGHNT, CDR2 YYREEE (reference sequence). V gave up 0 bases and J gave up 1 base, with 14 bases separating them. This CDR3 region has 17 residues. The CDR3 DNA reads TGTGCCAGCAGCTTGGGAGGCGTCAGGGTGTCCTACAATGAGCAGTTCTTC. This translates into CASSLGGVRVSYNEQFF.